This entry features one T cell receptor beta chain sequence. Antigen: not known. This CDR3 has 13 residues. V lost 6 bases and J lost 8; bases outside the gene matches: 6. The germline V gene encodes CDR1 MNHEY and CDR2 SVGAGI. The sample is drawn from a study of T cell responses to AZD1222 COVID-19 vaccine. Here immunoSEQ multiplex PCR was the method, and the copy in TCRdb shows in-frame clones only, minus some. The data show 140,000 or so clones, 86% seen once. Study findings and constraints: Reportedly, nearly half the spike-specific TCRs target unmutated variant regions. Females made up more of the donors, who were largely white British, and clonal diversity may have come out too low. Baseline serology detected seropositivity in only six AZD1222 recipients. No repertoire was sampled before or during the peak T cell response, only after it.

This specimen consisted of peripheral blood, obtained 28 days after the second AZD1222 dose. The receptor's source is an adult who received the AZD1222 COVID-19 vaccine. This chain connects TRBV6-5 to TRBJ1-4, with TRBD1 identical over 7 bases. In DNA, the CDR3 is TGTGCCAGCAGAGTCGGGACAGCAGAAAAACTGTTTTTT. Translated, it gives CASRVGTAEKLFF.